The sequence of this T cell receptor (beta chain) was determined in a study of vaccination effects on CD4 cells after COVID-19. Overall study context: The authors sampled a few convalescent patients early and late after vaccination. Relative to the second dose, post-vaccine samples were obtained a median of 72 days later.

Only in-frame clones appear in the TCRdb table, and some are missing; sequencing was by immunoSEQ multiplex PCR. This sample has approximately 15,000 clones, with around 78% found just once. ViraFEST assay sequencing came after antigen-specific CD4+ T cells were expanded with viral peptide pools. The culture ran for roughly 10 days before CD4+ T cells were isolated. This person's SARS-CoV-2 infection, confirmed by PCR, occurred between March and December 2020. The vaccine given was either BNT162b2 or mRNA-1273, in two doses. Looked up from germline, CDR1 is LGHNA and CDR2 is YSLEER. The CDR3 covers 13 residues. V lost 4 bases, J lost 7 bases, and 13 bases lay in between. In regard to this clone: Its specificity is not known.

The sequence was obtained from a human donor who had a prior SARS-CoV-2 infection. Sample: CD4+ T cells from PBMCs cultured with HCoV-NL63 spike peptides, taken after COVID-19 vaccination. V is TRBV4-3 and J is TRBJ2-5; the D is unclear. CDR3 residues: CASSLVGDGTQYF. CDR3 in DNA: TGCGCCAGCAGCCTTGTAGGAGACGGGACCCAGTACTTC.